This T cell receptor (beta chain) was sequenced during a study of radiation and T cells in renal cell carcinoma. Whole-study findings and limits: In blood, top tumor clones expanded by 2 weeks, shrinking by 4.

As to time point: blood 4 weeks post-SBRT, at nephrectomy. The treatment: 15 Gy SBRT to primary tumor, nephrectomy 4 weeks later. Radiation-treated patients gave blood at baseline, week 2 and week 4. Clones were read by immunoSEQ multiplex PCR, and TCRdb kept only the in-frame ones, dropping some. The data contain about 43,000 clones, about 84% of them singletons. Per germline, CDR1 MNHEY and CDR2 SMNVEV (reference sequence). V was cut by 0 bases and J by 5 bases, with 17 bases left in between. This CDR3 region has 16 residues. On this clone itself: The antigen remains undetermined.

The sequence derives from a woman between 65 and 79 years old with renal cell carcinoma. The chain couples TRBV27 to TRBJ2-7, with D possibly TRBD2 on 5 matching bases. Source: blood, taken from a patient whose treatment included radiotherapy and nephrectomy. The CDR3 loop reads CASSLSASLEHHEQYF. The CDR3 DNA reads TGTGCCAGCAGTTTATCGGCTAGCTTGGAACACCACGAGCAGTACTTC.